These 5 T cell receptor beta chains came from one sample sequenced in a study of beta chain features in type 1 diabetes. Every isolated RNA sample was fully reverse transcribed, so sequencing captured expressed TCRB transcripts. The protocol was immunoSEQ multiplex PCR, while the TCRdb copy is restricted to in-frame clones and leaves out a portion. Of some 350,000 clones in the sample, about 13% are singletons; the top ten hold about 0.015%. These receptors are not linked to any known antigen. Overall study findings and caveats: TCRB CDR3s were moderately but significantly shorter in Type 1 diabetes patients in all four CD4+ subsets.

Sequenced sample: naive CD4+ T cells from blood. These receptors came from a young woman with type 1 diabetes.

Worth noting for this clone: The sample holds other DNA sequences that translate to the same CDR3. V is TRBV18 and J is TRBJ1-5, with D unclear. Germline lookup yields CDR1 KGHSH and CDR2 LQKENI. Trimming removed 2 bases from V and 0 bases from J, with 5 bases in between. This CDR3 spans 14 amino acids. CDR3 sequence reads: CASSPVYSNQPQHF. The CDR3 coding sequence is TGTGCCAGCTCACCAGTATATAGCAATCAGCCCCAGCATTTT.

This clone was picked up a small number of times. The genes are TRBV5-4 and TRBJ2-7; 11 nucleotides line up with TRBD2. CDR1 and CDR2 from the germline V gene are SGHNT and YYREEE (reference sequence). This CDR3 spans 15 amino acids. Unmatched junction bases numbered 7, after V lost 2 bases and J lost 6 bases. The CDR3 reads CASSLQTSGTFEQYF. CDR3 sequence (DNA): TGTGCCAGCAGCTTACAGACTAGCGGGACGTTCGAGCAGTACTTC. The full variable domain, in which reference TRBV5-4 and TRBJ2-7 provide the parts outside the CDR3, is ETGVTQSPTHLIKTRGQQVTLRCSSQSGHNTVSWYQQALGQGPQFIFQYYREEENGRGNFPPRFSGLQFPNYSSELNVNALELDDSALYLCASSLQTSGTFEQYFGPGTRLTVT.

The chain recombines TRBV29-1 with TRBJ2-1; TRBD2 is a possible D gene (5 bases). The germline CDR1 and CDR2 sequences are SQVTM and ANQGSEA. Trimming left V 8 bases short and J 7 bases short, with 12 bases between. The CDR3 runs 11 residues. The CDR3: CSSGESNEQFF. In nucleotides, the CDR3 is TGCAGCTCCGGGGAGAGTAATGAGCAGTTCTTC.

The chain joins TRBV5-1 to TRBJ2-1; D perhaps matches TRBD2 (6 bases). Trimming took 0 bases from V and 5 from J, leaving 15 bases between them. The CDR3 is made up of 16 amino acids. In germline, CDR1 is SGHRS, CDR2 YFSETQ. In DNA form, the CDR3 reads TGCGCCAGCAGCTTGGCCGTAGCGGTCCGGAACAATGAGCAGTTCTTC. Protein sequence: CASSLAVAVRNNEQFF.

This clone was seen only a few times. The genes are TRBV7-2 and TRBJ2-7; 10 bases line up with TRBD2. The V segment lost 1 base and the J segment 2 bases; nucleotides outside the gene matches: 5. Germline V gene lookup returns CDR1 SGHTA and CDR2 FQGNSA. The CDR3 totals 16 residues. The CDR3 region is CASSLGLAGPPYEQYV. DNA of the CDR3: TGTGCCAGCAGCTTAGGACTAGCGGGTCCCCCCTACGAGCAGTACGTC.